This T cell receptor (beta chain) was obtained from a study of OX40 agonist ivuxolimab in advanced cancers. Study in general: Enrolled patients in dose escalation had cancers that were hepatocellular carcinoma, melanoma, renal cell or head and neck cancer.

This clone is a singleton in its sample. Antigen unknown. Study-level findings and limits: Mean expanded clone counts were higher in CD8+ than CD4+ T cells. Several nonresponders also turned out to have low normalized T-cell clonal expansion.

The V end lost 1 base, the J end lost 3 bases, and 13 bases lay between the germline ends. The CDR3 has 16 residues. Germline assignment: CDR1 MGHRA and CDR2 YSYEKL. TCRdb's copy holds only in-frame clones and misses some; the assay was immunoSEQ multiplex PCR. The data contain about 29,000 clones, 82% of them singletons. Here the sequenced sample was CD4+ or CD8+ T cells sorted from blood, taken in a trial of the OX40 agonist ivuxolimab. The source is an adult with an advanced solid tumor such as melanoma, head and neck, liver or kidney cancer. The chain employs TRBV4-1 and TRBJ2-1; D might be TRBD2 (5 bases). The CDR3 sequence: CASSQVPRAGYNEQFF. The CDR3 nucleotides are TGCGCCAGCAGCCAAGTCCCGAGGGCTGGCTACAATGAGCAGTTCTTC.